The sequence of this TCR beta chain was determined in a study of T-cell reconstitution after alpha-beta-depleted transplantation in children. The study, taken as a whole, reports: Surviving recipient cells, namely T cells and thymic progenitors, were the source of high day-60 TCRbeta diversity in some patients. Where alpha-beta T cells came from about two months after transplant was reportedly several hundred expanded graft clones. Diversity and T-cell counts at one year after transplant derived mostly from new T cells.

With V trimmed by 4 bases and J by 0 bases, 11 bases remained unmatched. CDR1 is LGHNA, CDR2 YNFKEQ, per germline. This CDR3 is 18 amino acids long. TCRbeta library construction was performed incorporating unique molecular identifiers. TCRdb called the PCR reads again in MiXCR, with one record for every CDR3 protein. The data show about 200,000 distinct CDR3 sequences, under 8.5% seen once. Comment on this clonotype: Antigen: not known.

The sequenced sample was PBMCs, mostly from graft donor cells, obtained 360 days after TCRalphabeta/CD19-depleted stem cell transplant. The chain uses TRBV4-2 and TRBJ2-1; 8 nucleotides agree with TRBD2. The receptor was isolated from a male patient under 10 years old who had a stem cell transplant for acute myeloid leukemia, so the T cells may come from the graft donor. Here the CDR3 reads CASSPAPQAGASYNEQFF. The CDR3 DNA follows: TGTGCCAGCAGCCCGGCACCGCAAGCGGGGGCCTCCTACAATGAGCAGTTCTTC.